This T cell receptor (beta chain) was sequenced for a study of CD8 T cells in Susac syndrome. An input of about 0.45 to 1 ug of RNA was subjected to reverse transcription using random hexamers. Amplification of TCR beta CDR3 used immunoSEQ multiplex PCR across 54 Vbeta and 13 Jbeta. In TCRdb, the immunoSEQ multiplex PCR reads were re-called with MiXCR into one record per CDR3 protein. The sample gives about 130,000 distinct CDR3 sequences, about 90% of which show up once; around 0.22% is in the top ten. This clonotype has just a few counts. The germline gives CDR1 MNHEY, CDR2 SVGEGT. Between the trimmed V and J ends, which lost 2 bases and 5 bases, there was a span of 9 bases. The CDR3 spans 13 residues. The study sequenced TCR beta in blood CD8+ and CD4+ T cells. The authors negatively isolated CD8+ and CD4+ T cells and FACS-enriched TEMRA cells.

The chain links TRBV6-2 or TRBV6-3 to TRBJ1-2, with D possibly matching TRBD1 (6 bases). The receptor was derived from a human donor with multiple sclerosis. The sequenced material came from CD8+ T cells from PBMCs. The CDR3 loop reads CASSYATGYGYTF. CDR3 nucleotide sequence: TGTGCCAGCAGTTACGCGACAGGTTATGGCTACACCTTC.